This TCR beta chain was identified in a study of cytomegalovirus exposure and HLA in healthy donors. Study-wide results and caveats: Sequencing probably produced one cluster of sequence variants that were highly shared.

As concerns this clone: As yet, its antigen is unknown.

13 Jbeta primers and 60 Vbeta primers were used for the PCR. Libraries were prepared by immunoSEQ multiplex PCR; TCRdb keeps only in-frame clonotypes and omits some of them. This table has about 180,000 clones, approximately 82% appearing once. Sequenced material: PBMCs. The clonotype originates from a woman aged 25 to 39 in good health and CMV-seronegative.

The CDR3 reads CASRDRASGELFF. The CDR3 DNA follows: TGTGCCAGCAGGGACAGGGCATCCGGGGAGCTGTTTTTT. V gene TRBV2 combines with J gene TRBJ2-2, with 8 bases aligning to TRBD1. The V segment lost 6 bases and the J segment 6 bases; nucleotides outside the gene matches: 3. Germline V gene lookup returns CDR1 SNHLY and CDR2 FYNNEI. The CDR3 length is 13 residues.